One sample yielded the 20 T cell receptor beta chains listed below, sequenced in a study of blood T cells in healthy people across ages. Primed by a sample-barcoded 5' primer and a J-beta primer mix, a second PCR proceeded for about 7 to 12 cycles. TCRdb itself ran the 5' RACE reads through MiXCR, one entry per CDR3 protein. This sample carries around 1,700,000 distinct CDR3 sequences, 28% of them seen once, and the ten largest clones take roughly 8%. The sample was blood. The receptors stem from a woman aged 25-40 years in good health.

This clonotype was detected a few times. CDR3 amino acids: CASSMDRGRLNEQFF. CDR3 sequence (DNA): TGTGCCAGCAGTATGGACAGGGGTAGACTCAATGAGCAGTTCTTC. The V and J genes are TRBV6-5 and TRBJ2-1; 9 bases match TRBD1. With V trimmed by 5 bases and J by 6 bases, 8 bases remained unmatched. Germline CDR1 and CDR2: MNHEY and SVGAGI. The CDR3 totals 15 residues.

This clonotype was detected only a few times. The chain combines TRBV7-9 with TRBJ2-5, with TRBD1 matching 7 bases. The ends lost 5 bases at V and 4 bases at J; junction bases unmatched: 4. Germline assignment: CDR1 SEHNR and CDR2 FQNEAQ (reference sequence). This CDR3 comprises 13 residues. The CDR3 is CASSTNRGETQYF. The CDR3 DNA sequence: TGTGCCAGCAGCACCAACAGGGGAGAGACCCAGTACTTC.

Turning to this clonotype: A read error may explain this, as a much larger clone is one base away. The rearrangement links TRBV21-1 to TRBJ2-7. TRBV21-1 is noted as a pseudogene. The CDR3 is made up of 14 amino acids. CDR3 in DNA: TGTGCCAGCAGCCCACCGATCGGACCCCTCGAGCAGTACTTC. Amino acid sequence: CASSPPIGPLEQYF.

This clonotype came up a few times. The J gene is TRBJ2-3, the V gene TRBV7-9; D unclear. The V gene lost 7 bases and the J gene lost 0 bases, with 8 bases spanning the gap. The V gene's germline CDR1 is SEHNR and CDR2 FQNEAQ (reference sequence). The CDR3 spans 13 residues. The CDR3 DNA is TGTGCCAGCATCCTTTCGAGCACAGATACGCAGTATTTT. It yields the protein CASILSSTDTQYF.

The rearrangement joins TRBV2 to TRBJ2-1, with 9 bases lining up with TRBD1. Per the germline V gene, CDR1 is SNHLY and CDR2 is FYNNEI. This CDR3 spans 14 amino acids. V dropped 6 bases and J dropped 7; count of bases not matched to a gene: 7. The CDR3 coding sequence is TGTGCCAGCAGGGAACAGGGGGCGAGGAATGAGCAGTTCTTC. Its protein product is CASREQGARNEQFF.

This clonotype was detected a few times. The CDR3, as DNA: TGTGCCACCAGTGATAACGGGGCTGACAATGAGCAGTTCTTC. Translation gives CATSDNGADNEQFF. The gene calls are TRBV24-1 and TRBJ2-1, with D perhaps being TRBD1 or TRBD2 (5 bases each). V dropped 3 bases and J dropped 5 bases, with 10 bases sitting between them. Germline lookup yields CDR1 KGHDR and CDR2 SFDVKD. CDR3 length: 14 amino acids.

This clonotype was detected ten times or more. The chain's CDR3 is CASSRSRSRREQYF. The CDR3 DNA reads as TGTGCCAGCAGTAGAAGTCGCTCCCGGAGGGAGCAGTACTTC. The gene calls are TRBV7-2 and TRBJ2-7; D is perhaps TRBD2 (5 bases). The V end lost 6 bases, the J end lost 7 bases, and 19 bases lay between the germline ends. Germline assignment: CDR1 SGHTA and CDR2 FQGNSA. The CDR3 totals 14 residues.

This clonotype was detected ten times or more. The DNA for the CDR3 is TGTGCCAGCAGCGGGGGGGCCGACAGGGCACCCCGAGGCATTCAGTACTTC. This gives the protein CASSGGADRAPRGIQYF. V gene TRBV7-2 combines with J gene TRBJ2-4; D is perhaps TRBD1 or TRBD2 (7 bases each). Trimming removed 5 bases from V and 9 bases from J, with 26 bases in between. Germline-derived CDR1 and CDR2 are SGHTA and FQGNSA. The CDR3 is 17 residues long. The whole variable domain, filled in from reference TRBV7-2 and TRBJ2-4, reads GAGVSQSPSNKVTEKGKDVELRCDPISGHTALYWYRQSLGQGLEFLIYFQGNSAPDKSGLPSDRFSAERTGGSVSTLTIQRTQQEDSAVYLCASSGGADRAPRGIQYFGAGTRLSVL.

This clonotype has only a few counts. The J gene is TRBJ2-1, the V gene TRBV20-1; no definite D call. The CDR3 sequence is 11 residues long. The V gene lost 4 bases and the J gene lost 8 bases, with 9 bases spanning the gap. Germline V gene lookup returns CDR1 DFQATT and CDR2 SNEGSKA (reference sequence). CDR3 sequence (DNA): TGCAGTGCTACAATATCTGATGAGCAGTTCTTC. It yields the protein CSATISDEQFF.

This clonotype was found a few times. This sequence joins TRBV29-1 and TRBJ2-1, with 8 bases identical to TRBD2. CDR3 length equals 14 residues. V lost 7 bases, J lost 3 bases, and 8 bases stayed unmatched. The germline V gene encodes CDR1 SQVTM and CDR2 ANQGSEA. The CDR3 here is CSADGGEGYNEQFF. The CDR3 DNA follows: TGCAGCGCCGACGGGGGGGAGGGCTACAATGAGCAGTTCTTC.

The chain is built from TRBV20-1 and TRBJ2-1; 11 bases map to TRBD1. In germline, CDR1 is DFQATT, CDR2 SNEGSKA (reference sequence). V shed 5 bases and J 4 bases; nucleotides not matched to a gene: 7. This CDR3 has 15 amino acids. CDR3 amino acids: CSAATGTGGYNEQFF. CDR3 nucleotide sequence: TGCAGTGCTGCGACCGGGACAGGGGGATACAATGAGCAGTTCTTC.

This clonotype was counted at least ten times. The rearrangement joins TRBV5-6 to TRBJ2-3; TRBD1 is a possible D gene (5 bases). Trimming removed 2 bases from V and 2 bases from J, with 15 bases in between. CDR1 is SGHDT and CDR2 is YYEEEE in the germline V gene. The CDR3 has 16 amino acids. The CDR3 protein is CASSFTPDKFTDTQYF. The CDR3 DNA sequence: TGTGCCAGCAGCTTTACTCCGGACAAGTTCACAGATACGCAGTATTTT.

At least ten counts were recorded for this clonotype. The V call is TRBV5-5, the J call TRBJ2-1; the D is unclear. Trimming removed 2 bases at V and 6 bases at J, with 12 bases between. From germline, CDR1 is SGHKS and CDR2 YYEKEE (reference sequence). The CDR3 sequence is 14 residues long. CDR3 nucleotides: TGTGCCAGCAGCTTCAGGAATACTGGCAATGAGCAGTTCTTC. Its translation: CASSFRNTGNEQFF.

This clonotype has a handful of counts. The chain joins TRBV25-1 to TRBJ2-5, with D unclear. V was clipped by 0 bases and J by 5 bases, with 7 bases between them. CDR1 is MGHDK and CDR2 is SYGVNS in the germline V gene. The CDR3 contains 13 residues. The CDR3 here is CASSEYGLETQYF. DNA for the CDR3: TGTGCCAGCAGTGAATATGGTTTGGAGACCCAGTACTTC.

The genes are TRBV12-3 or TRBV12-4 and TRBJ1-1; D is uncertain. This CDR3 is built from 13 residues. V lost 3 bases and J 4 bases, leaving 9 bases between the germline ends. DNA of the CDR3: TGTGCCAGCAGTTTCAGGTGGGCCACTGAAGCTTTCTTT. Its protein product is CASSFRWATEAFF.

This clonotype showed up many times. The rearrangement joins TRBV5-1 to TRBJ2-1, with 13 bases that match TRBD2. The CDR3 contains 16 residues. CDR1 and CDR2 from the germline V gene are SGHRS and YFSETQ. V lost 4 bases to trimming and J lost 10 bases; unmatched junction nucleotides: 11. Here the CDR3 reads CASSPPGLAGAKEQFF. The CDR3, as DNA: TGCGCCAGCAGCCCTCCCGGACTAGCGGGGGCTAAGGAGCAGTTCTTC.

As regards this clonotype: A much larger clone differs from this one at a single base, so this may be a read error. The rearrangement uses TRBV29-1 and TRBJ2-7, with D possibly being TRBD1 or TRBD2 (5 bases each). V was shortened by 4 bases and J by 7 bases, with 17 bases between the two germline ends. The CDR3 has 13 residues. Germline CDR1 and CDR2: SQVTM and ANQGSEA. The CDR3 protein is CSVGDPTPNEQYF. CDR3 in DNA: TGCAGCGTTGGGGACCCAACTCCTAATGAGCAGTACTTC.

V is TRBV7-2 and J is TRBJ2-5; no clear D gene. This CDR3 has 14 amino acids. Trimming stripped 5 bases from V and 5 bases from J, with 15 bases between. Germline V gives CDR1 SGHTA, CDR2 FQGNSA. The CDR3 sequence is CASSQPLSVETQYF. The DNA for the CDR3 is TGTGCCAGCAGCCAACCCCTCTCGGTGGAGACCCAGTACTTC.

Of note for this clonotype: Compared with germline, one end of the junction differs, possibly owing to a read error. The rearrangement links TRBV7-9 to TRBJ2-3, with D possibly matching TRBD2 (5 bases). The germline V gene has CDR1 SEHNR and CDR2 FQNEAQ (reference sequence). The CDR3 runs 15 residues. The chain's CDR3 is CASSLAAARSDTQYF. The DNA of the CDR3 is TGTGCCAGCAGCCTAGCCGCAGCCAGGTCAGATACGCAGTATTTT. Drawing the rest from reference TRBV7-9 and TRBJ2-3, the complete variable domain is DTGVSQNPRHKITKRGQNVTFRCDPISEHNRLYWYRQTLGQGPEFLTYFQNEAQLEKSRLLSDRFSAERPKGSFSTLEIQRTEQGDSAMYLCASSLAAARSDTQYFGPGTRLTVL.

The chain carries TRBV7-2 and TRBJ2-3, with D hard to call. Trimming took off 2 bases at V and 4 bases at J, with 7 bases between the two ends. The CDR3 sequence is 13 residues long. Germline CDR1 and CDR2: SGHTA and FQGNSA. This CDR3 is CASSLMASDTQYF. In DNA, the CDR3 is TGTGCCAGCAGCTTAATGGCCTCAGATACGCAGTATTTT.